This T cell receptor beta chain was recovered during a study of shared clonotypes between healthy human individuals. Assay: immunoSEQ multiplex PCR; the TCRdb copy retains only in-frame clones and omits some. The sample consists of about 2 million clones, 90% to 95% of them appearing once. CDR1 is LNHDA and CDR2 is SQIVND in the germline V gene (reference sequence). This CDR3 contains 15 residues. V lost 5 bases and J lost 2; bases outside the gene matches: 4. This sequence originates from a man younger than 35 in good health. Sample: naive CD4+ T cells sorted from blood. Stated subset: CD45RA+ positively selected. This chain joins TRBV19 and TRBJ1-5; the match to TRBD1 covers 9 bases. The CDR3 coding sequence is TGTGCCAGTAGTGAGACAGGGGGGGGCAATCAGCCCCAGCATTTT. The encoded protein is CASSETGGGNQPQHF.